The 15 T cell receptor beta chains in this list originate from one sample, sequenced in a study of human T cells and chemical hapten exposure. TCRdb re-called the RACE reads through MiXCR, storing one row per CDR3 protein. The sample holds roughly 100,000 distinct CDR3 sequences, 9% to 15% seen once. The sample's time point: pre-sensitization, week 0. Treatment in this sample: therapeutic diphenylcyclopropenone sensitization with weekly scalp DPC. Specimen: whole blood, collected in connection with sensitization to the hapten diphenylcyclopropenone (DPC). Source of these receptors: a woman aged 45-65 years with alopecia areata. Some clones in this sample may be carry-over from other donors' samples.

The rearrangement links TRBV6-2 or TRBV6-3 to TRBJ1-2; 8 nucleotides match TRBD1. This CDR3 has 13 residues. The V gene's germline CDR1 is MNHEY and CDR2 SVGEGT. The J segment lost 8 bases and the V segment lost 1 base, leaving 3 bases of the junction unmatched. In DNA form, the CDR3 reads TGTGCCAGCAGTTACTACGACAGGGGAGGCTACACCTTC. Amino acid sequence: CASSYYDRGGYTF.

This clonotype was observed a few times. The V call is TRBV20-1, the J call TRBJ1-1, with 9 bases lining up with TRBD1. After removal of 3 bases from V and 0 bases from J, the junction contained 5 bases not matched to a gene. CDR1 and CDR2 (germline): DFQATT, SNEGSKA (reference sequence). This CDR3 has 15 amino acids. The CDR3 DNA is TGCAGTGCTAGCCCCGGGACAGGGATGAACACTGAAGCTTTCTTT. Encoded protein: CSASPGTGMNTEAFF.

Many counts were recorded for this clonotype. The genes are TRBV7-6 and TRBJ2-1; D is undetermined. The CDR3 has 14 residues. Germline values: CDR1 SGHVS, CDR2 FNYEAQ. Trimming removed 3 bases at V and 7 bases at J, with 13 bases between. CDR3 DNA: TGTGCCAGCAGCTTGATCGCAGGTACAAATGAGCAGTTCTTC. The encoded protein is CASSLIAGTNEQFF.

The chain carries TRBV6-5 and TRBJ2-1; possible D gene TRBD2, 5 bases. Trimming removed 6 bases at V and 4 bases at J, with 16 bases between. This CDR3 region has 15 residues. Germline CDR1 reads MNHEY; CDR2 reads SVGAGI. The CDR3 here is CASSQRGTGYNEQFF. DNA for the CDR3: TGTGCCAGCAGCCAACGGGGAACGGGTTACAATGAGCAGTTCTTC.

This clonotype came up many times. The rearrangement joins TRBV23-1 to TRBJ2-7, with D uncertain. TRBV23-1 is recorded as an ORF, its role being uncertain. This CDR3 is built from 15 residues. Trimming stripped 8 bases from V and 9 bases from J, with 26 bases between. The CDR3 is CASLRPETRPVGQYF. In DNA form, the CDR3 reads TGCGCCAGCCTCAGGCCCGAGACAAGACCCGTCGGGCAGTACTTC.

This chain joins TRBV5-1 and TRBJ2-5; weak D call: TRBD1 (5 bases). CDR1 SGHRS and CDR2 YFSETQ come from the germline V gene. V was trimmed by 1 base and J by 3 bases, leaving 7 bases between them. This CDR3 is built from 13 residues. CDR3 DNA sequence: TGCGCCAGCAGCTTGTTGACAGAAGAGACCCAGTACTTC. Translated, it gives CASSLLTEETQYF. The full variable domain, rest sourced from reference TRBV5-1 and TRBJ2-5, is KAGVTQTPRYLIKTRGQQVTLSCSPISGHRSVSWYQQTPGQGLQFLFEYFSETQRNKGNFPGRFSGRQFSNSRSEMNVSTLELGDSALYLCASSLLTEETQYFGPGTRLLVL.

This clonotype was recorded a few times. This sequence joins TRBV28 and TRBJ2-5; D ambiguous. This CDR3 region has 13 residues. V dropped 6 bases and J dropped 5 bases, with 13 bases sitting between them. CDR1 and CDR2 from the germline V gene are MDHEN and SYDVKM. The CDR3 protein is CASSRPSRETQYF. The CDR3 DNA reads as TGTGCCAGCAGCAGACCGAGTAGGGAGACCCAGTACTTC.

The chain links TRBV6-2 or TRBV6-3 to TRBJ1-1; no clear D. V was shortened by 2 bases and J by 4 bases, with 11 bases between the two germline ends. This CDR3 is 14 amino acids long. Per germline, CDR1 MNHEY and CDR2 SVGEGT. The CDR3 DNA follows: TGTGCCAGCAGTTACGAAGTCGTACCCACTGAAGCTTTCTTT. This sequence encodes CASSYEVVPTEAFF.

This clonotype was detected a few times. The J gene is TRBJ2-2, the V gene TRBV4-2, with D tentatively TRBD2 (6 bases). Germline assignment: CDR1 LGHNA and CDR2 YNFKEQ. Between the trimmed V and J ends, which lost 3 bases and 1 base, there was a span of 9 bases. The CDR3 is made up of 15 amino acids. The CDR3 DNA reads TGTGCCAGCAGCCACGGGACTCAGAACACCGGGGAGCTGTTTTTT. Translated: CASSHGTQNTGELFF.

This clonotype has at least ten counts. The rearrangement joins TRBV5-4 to TRBJ2-1; 7 bases are a match to TRBD1. Germline V gene data show CDR1 as SGHNT and CDR2 as YYREEE (reference sequence). This CDR3 region has 15 residues. Trimming at V came to 4 bases and at J to 4 bases, leaving 8 bases not matched to a gene. CDR3 nucleotide sequence: TGTGCCAGCAGCAGACAGGGCGGAATGTACAATGAGCAGTTCTTC. It yields the protein CASSRQGGMYNEQFF.

This rearrangement joins TRBV14 to TRBJ2-7; D gene ambiguous. The CDR3 extends over 12 amino acids. Per the germline V gene, CDR1 is SGHDN and CDR2 is FVKESK. The germline V and J ends were trimmed by 2 bases and 7 bases, with 9 bases remaining between them. In nucleotides, the CDR3 is TGTGCCAGCAGCCAATCCCAGGTGGAGCAGTACTTC. Protein sequence: CASSQSQVEQYF.

The V gene is TRBV4-3, the J gene TRBJ2-7; TRBD2 matches at 10 bases. The CDR3 is made up of 15 amino acids. Germline V CDR1 and CDR2: LGHNA, YSLEER. Trimming cost V 4 bases and J 9 bases; bases outside gene matches: 12. The CDR3 region has the DNA TGCGCCAGCAGCCTTAGCGGGGGGCCTATCCACGGGCAGTACTTC. It specifies CASSLSGGPIHGQYF.

This clonotype was counted at least ten times. The chain couples TRBV2 to TRBJ1-2; possible D gene TRBD1, 5 bases. This CDR3 comprises 14 residues. The V end lost 3 bases, the J end lost 6 bases, and 14 bases lay between the germline ends. CDR1 SNHLY and CDR2 FYNNEI come from the germline V gene. The chain's CDR3 is CASSEGLGAHGYTF. CDR3 DNA sequence: TGTGCCAGCAGTGAGGGGTTAGGGGCCCATGGCTACACCTTC.

This chain links TRBV18 with TRBJ1-1, with D maybe TRBD1 (6 bases). Trimming left V 2 bases short and J 3 bases short, with 13 bases between. This CDR3 spans 15 amino acids. CDR1 and CDR2 from the germline V gene are KGHSH and LQKENI. The CDR3 reads CASSPIQGGDTEAFF. The CDR3 DNA follows: TGTGCCAGCTCACCAATTCAAGGGGGGGACACTGAAGCTTTCTTT.

This clonotype appeared many times. The chain has TRBV10-1 and TRBJ2-6; D unresolved. The CDR3 sequence is 15 residues long. From germline, CDR1 is WNHNN and CDR2 SYGVQD (reference sequence). Trimming pared 0 bases from V and 0 bases from J, leaving 3 bases between. The CDR3 protein is CASSESPSGANVLTF. In nucleotides, the CDR3 is TGCGCCAGCAGTGAGTCCCCCTCTGGGGCCAACGTCCTGACTTTC.